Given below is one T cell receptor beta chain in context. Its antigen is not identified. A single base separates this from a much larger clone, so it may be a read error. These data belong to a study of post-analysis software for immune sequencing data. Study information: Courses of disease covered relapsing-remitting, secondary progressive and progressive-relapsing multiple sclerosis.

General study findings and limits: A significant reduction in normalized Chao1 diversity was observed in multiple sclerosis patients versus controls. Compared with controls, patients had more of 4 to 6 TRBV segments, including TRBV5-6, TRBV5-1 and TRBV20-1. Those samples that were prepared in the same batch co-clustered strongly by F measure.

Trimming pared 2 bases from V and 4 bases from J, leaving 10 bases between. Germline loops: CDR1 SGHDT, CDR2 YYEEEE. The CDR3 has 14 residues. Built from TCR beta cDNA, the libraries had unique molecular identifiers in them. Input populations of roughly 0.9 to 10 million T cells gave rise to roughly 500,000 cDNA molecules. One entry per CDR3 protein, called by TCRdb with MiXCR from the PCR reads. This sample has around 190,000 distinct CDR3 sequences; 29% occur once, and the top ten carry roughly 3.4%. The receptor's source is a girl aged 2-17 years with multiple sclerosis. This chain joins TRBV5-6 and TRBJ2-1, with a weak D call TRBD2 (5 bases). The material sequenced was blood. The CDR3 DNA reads TGTGCCAGCAGCTTAGGTTCGGGGTACAATGAGCAGTTCTTC. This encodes CASSLGSGYNEQFF.